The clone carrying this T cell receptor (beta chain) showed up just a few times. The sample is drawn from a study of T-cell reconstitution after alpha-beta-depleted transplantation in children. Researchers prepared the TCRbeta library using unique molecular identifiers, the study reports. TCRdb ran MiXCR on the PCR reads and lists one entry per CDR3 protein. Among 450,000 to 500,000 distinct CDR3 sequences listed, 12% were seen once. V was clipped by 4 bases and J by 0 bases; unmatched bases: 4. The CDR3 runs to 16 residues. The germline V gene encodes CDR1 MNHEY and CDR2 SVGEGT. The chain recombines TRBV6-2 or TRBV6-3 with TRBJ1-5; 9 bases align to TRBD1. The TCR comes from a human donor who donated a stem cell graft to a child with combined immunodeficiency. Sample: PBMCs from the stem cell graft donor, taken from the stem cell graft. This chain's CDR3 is CASSSYRGLSNQPQHF. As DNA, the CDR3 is TGTGCCAGCAGTTCCTACAGGGGGCTTAGCAATCAGCCCCAGCATTTT.